A single count supports the clone carrying this T cell receptor (beta chain). Its antigen is not known. These data come from a study of T cell responses to AZD1222 COVID-19 vaccine. Study-level background: Pooled in the analysis were second doses at about 4 or about 12 weeks.

Broader study findings: Only a handful of people who got AZD1222 tested seropositive at baseline. Spike-specific TCR breadth and depth were elevated following two AZD1222 doses. Unmutated variant regions are reportedly targeted by nearly half of spike-specific TCRs.

After removal of 4 bases from V and 4 bases from J, the junction contained 9 bases not matched to a gene. The CDR3 extends over 15 amino acids. Germline CDR1 SGDLS, CDR2 YYNGEE. The assay was immunoSEQ multiplex PCR, and TCRdb's table has in-frame clones only and misses some. Of around 180,000 clones listed, 75% to 95% are singletons. The material sequenced was peripheral blood, taken on day 0 of AZD1222 vaccination. This receptor was identified in an adult in good health. The V call is TRBV9, the J call TRBJ2-5, with TRBD1 matching 8 bases. The CDR3 loop is CASSFQDRDGETQYF. Here the CDR3 DNA reads TGTGCCAGCAGCTTTCAGGACAGGGACGGAGAGACCCAGTACTTC.